The 32 T cell receptor beta chains below were found in one sample sequenced in a study of radiotherapy plus CTLA-4 blockade in lung cancer. Generated by immunoSEQ multiplex PCR, the TCRdb table keeps only in-frame clones and is missing some. The repertoire consists of roughly 98,000 clones, with more than 75% occurring once and the leading ten covering 3.4%. Sequencing was performed on peripheral blood, taken from a patient treated with radiotherapy plus ipilimumab. These receptors originate from a human donor with non-small cell lung cancer who had a partial response to radiotherapy plus ipilimumab.

The chain combines TRBV5-1 with TRBJ2-3, with D possibly matching TRBD2 (6 bases). Germline CDR1 and CDR2: SGHRS and YFSETQ. This CDR3 contains 14 residues. The V end was cut by 4 bases, the J end by 2 bases, with 11 bases between. CDR3 sequence: CASSLGTVTDTQYF. Written as DNA, the CDR3 is TGCGCCAGCAGCCTCGGGACTGTCACAGATACGCAGTATTTT.

This clone was found a few times. The V and J genes are TRBV7-3 and TRBJ2-5; a weak D match, TRBD2 (5 bases). The germline CDR1 and CDR2 sequences are SGHTA and FQGTGA. This CDR3 region has 13 residues. The V end lost 1 base, the J end lost 7 bases, and 10 bases lay between the germline ends. The CDR3 is CASSLKPAGTQYF. The CDR3 DNA sequence: TGTGCCAGCAGCTTAAAACCCGCGGGGACCCAGTACTTC.

This chain uses TRBV14 with TRBJ1-1, with no clear D. The CDR3 sequence is 13 residues long. Between the trimmed V and J ends, which lost 0 bases and 5 bases, there was a span of 7 bases. CDR1 is SGHDN and CDR2 is FVKESK in the germline V gene. CDR3 residues: CASSQDLQTEAFF. The CDR3 nucleotides read TGTGCCAGCAGCCAAGATTTACAAACTGAAGCTTTCTTT.

This sequence joins TRBV5-1 and TRBJ2-2; 11 nucleotides line up with TRBD2. The CDR3 has 16 amino acids. J was trimmed by 5 bases and V by 2 bases; bases with no gene match: 5. Germline values: CDR1 SGHRS, CDR2 YFSETQ. CDR3 coding DNA: TGCGCCAGCAGCTTCCTAGCGGGAGGAGGGACCGGGGAGCTGTTTTTT. Translated: CASSFLAGGGTGELFF.

The V call is TRBV7-2, the J call TRBJ2-3, with 7 bases matching TRBD1. The CDR3 spans 14 residues. Germline CDR1 is SGHTA and CDR2 is FQGNSA. The J segment lost 0 bases and the V segment lost 5 bases, leaving 2 bases of the junction unmatched. The CDR3 reads CASSRDRSTDTQYF. The DNA of the CDR3 is TGTGCCAGCAGCCGGGACAGAAGCACAGATACGCAGTATTTT.

The chain is built from TRBV4-1 and TRBJ2-1, with D possibly being TRBD2 (6 bases). The CDR3 loop spans 14 amino acids. V lost 4 bases, J lost 6 bases, and 13 bases lay in between. Germline-derived CDR1 and CDR2 are MGHRA and YSYEKL. In nucleotides, the CDR3 is TGCGCCAGCAGCCCGGGACTGGGGTTCAATGAGCAGTTCTTC. Residues: CASSPGLGFNEQFF.

This chain links TRBV28 with TRBJ2-7, with D unresolved. Germline V gene data show CDR1 as MDHEN and CDR2 as SYDVKM. Trimming removed 10 bases at V and 0 bases at J, with 10 bases between. The CDR3 runs 12 residues. The CDR3 sequence is CATSSSSYEQYF. CDR3 bases: TGTGCCACCTCTTCCAGCTCCTACGAGCAGTACTTC.

V and J are TRBV28 and TRBJ2-7, with D perhaps TRBD2 (5 bases). Germline lookup yields CDR1 MDHEN and CDR2 SYDVKM. The V gene lost 2 bases and the J gene lost 1 base, with 12 bases spanning the gap. This CDR3 has 15 residues. The CDR3 DNA sequence: TGTGCCAGCAGTTTAATGGAGGTAGGGTCCTACGAGCAGTACTTC. It translates to CASSLMEVGSYEQYF.

The chain recombines TRBV4-1 with TRBJ1-4; possibly TRBD1 for D (6 bases). The germline gives CDR1 MGHRA, CDR2 YSYEKL. Trimming pared 8 bases from V and 0 bases from J, leaving 22 bases between. The length of the CDR3 is 18 residues. In DNA form, the CDR3 reads TGCGCCAGCGCCCCCACCGGACAGATCATTTCAACTAATGAAAAACTGTTTTTT. Translation: CASAPTGQIISTNEKLFF.

This clone was observed a single time. J is TRBJ1-5 and V is TRBV6-1; 10 positions agree with TRBD1. This CDR3 region has 13 residues. CDR1 is MNHNS and CDR2 is SASEGT in the germline V gene. The trim removed 7 bases at V and 5 bases at J, leaving 2 bases unmatched. The CDR3 spells CASIGTGDQPQHF. The CDR3 DNA reads TGTGCCAGCATTGGGACAGGGGATCAGCCCCAGCATTTT.

The genes are TRBV19 and TRBJ1-4; TRBD1 matches 7 bases. The CDR3 spans 20 residues. The ends lost 5 bases at V and 0 bases at J; junction bases unmatched: 18. In germline, CDR1 is LNHDA, CDR2 SQIVND (reference sequence). The DNA of the CDR3 is TGTGCCAGTAGTGGGGACAGTAGACATTCCCTGACCGCAACTAATGAAAAACTGTTTTTT. It yields the protein CASSGDSRHSLTATNEKLFF.

The V and J genes are TRBV7-3 and TRBJ2-2; tentative D call: TRBD1 (6 bases). There are 14 residues in the CDR3. CDR1 and CDR2 from the germline V gene are SGHTA and FQGTGA. V lost 5 bases, J lost 7 bases, and 14 bases lay in between. CDR3 DNA: TGTGCCAGCAGCCCTCTGGGGGCGGGCGGGGAGCTGTTTTTT. This gives the protein CASSPLGAGGELFF.

The rearrangement joins TRBV9 to TRBJ1-3; no firm D call. Germline V CDR1 and CDR2: SGDLS, YYNGEE. There are 14 residues in the CDR3. Trimming left V 0 bases short and J 4 bases short, with 8 bases between. CDR3 sequence reads: CASSVGPGGNTIYF. The CDR3 DNA follows: TGTGCCAGCAGCGTAGGGCCGGGGGGAAACACCATATATTTT.

This clone was found once. The CDR3 loop is CASSSRVDRQETQYF. CDR3 DNA sequence: TGTGCCAGCAGTTCCAGGGTGGATAGGCAAGAGACCCAGTACTTC. The rearrangement uses TRBV28 and TRBJ2-5; the D gene is possibly TRBD1 (5 bases). Germline CDR1 and CDR2: MDHEN and SYDVKM. This CDR3 region has 15 residues. Trimming left V 4 bases short and J 2 bases short, with 14 bases between.

The chain recombines TRBV23-1 with TRBJ2-7; 7 nucleotides match TRBD1. TRBV23-1 falls under the ORF class, with uncertain function. The CDR3 runs to 15 residues. V trimming: 2 bases; J trimming: 5 bases; junction bases outside the gene matches: 9. CDR3 in DNA: TGCGCCAGCAGTCAAACCCCGGACAGGTACAACGAGCAGTACTTC. Its protein is CASSQTPDRYNEQYF.

The chain recombines TRBV7-8 with TRBJ2-5; 8 bases are shared with TRBD2. The CDR3 is made up of 16 amino acids. Per germline, CDR1 SGHVS and CDR2 FQNEAQ. J lost 2 bases, V lost 1 base, and 6 bases had no gene match. The CDR3 loop reads CASSLGASGLQETQYF. For the CDR3, the DNA is TGTGCCAGCAGCTTAGGGGCTAGCGGGTTGCAAGAGACCCAGTACTTC.

This clone has only a few counts. The chain has TRBV28 and TRBJ2-1; maybe TRBD2 (7 bases). The germline gives CDR1 MDHEN, CDR2 SYDVKM. Trimming removed 8 bases from V and 1 base from J, with 18 bases in between. This CDR3 is 16 amino acids long. The CDR3 region is CASGGGRRGSYNEQFF. CDR3 in DNA: TGTGCCAGCGGGGGGGGGCGTCGGGGTTCCTACAATGAGCAGTTCTTC.

The J gene is TRBJ2-7, the V gene TRBV29-1, with D possibly matching TRBD1 (6 bases). Trimming shortened V by 4 bases and J by 2 bases, and 12 bases separated the two germline ends. There are 13 residues in the CDR3. Looked up from germline, CDR1 is SQVTM and CDR2 is ANQGSEA. CDR3 amino acids: CSVGTADTYEQYF. CDR3 DNA sequence: TGCAGCGTTGGGACAGCAGATACCTACGAGCAGTACTTC.

This clone showed up just once. The chain recombines TRBV6-5 with TRBJ2-5; 11 nucleotides line up with TRBD2. After removal of 5 bases from V and 2 bases from J, the junction contained 4 bases not matched to a gene. The V gene's germline CDR1 is MNHEY and CDR2 SVGAGI. The CDR3 runs to 15 residues. CDR3 in DNA: TGTGCCAGCAGTCGGACTAGCGGGCCTCAAGAGACCCAGTACTTC. This gives the protein CASSRTSGPQETQYF.

The sample holds one count of this clone. The genes are TRBV7-8 and TRBJ1-4; tentative D call: TRBD1 (5 bases). Germline values: CDR1 SGHVS, CDR2 FQNEAQ. V was shortened by 5 bases and J by 7 bases, with 17 bases between the two germline ends. The CDR3 is made up of 15 amino acids. Here the CDR3 DNA reads TGTGCCAGCAGCCCCCAGGGTGTTGCTCGTGAAAAACTGTTTTTT. Protein sequence: CASSPQGVAREKLFF.

V and J are TRBV14 and TRBJ1-4; TRBD1 is a possible D gene (5 bases). The CDR3 spans 14 residues. Germline V gene sequence: CDR1 SGHDN, CDR2 FVKESK. V was clipped by 1 base and J by 5 bases, with 8 bases between them. The CDR3 sequence is CASSQGTMNEKLFF. CDR3 nucleotide sequence: TGTGCCAGCAGCCAAGGGACAATGAATGAAAAACTGTTTTTT.

V gene TRBV5-8 combines with J gene TRBJ1-4; 7 bases align to TRBD1. V was pared by 4 bases and J by 10 bases, with 13 bases of the junction left unmatched. Per the germline V gene, CDR1 is SGHTS and CDR2 is YDEGEE. This CDR3 contains 15 residues. CDR3 sequence (DNA): TGTGCCAGCAGCCTAAACAGGGGTAGCTTAGGAAAACTGTTTTTT. It specifies CASSLNRGSLGKLFF.

The chain is built from TRBV7-8 and TRBJ2-7; D gene uncertain. This CDR3 contains 15 residues. V was clipped by 0 bases and J by 1 base, with 10 bases between them. Looked up from germline, CDR1 is SGHVS and CDR2 is FQNEAQ. In nucleotides, the CDR3 is TGTGCCAGCAGCTTAGCGGGCACCCTTTCCTACGAGCAGTACTTC. Translation: CASSLAGTLSYEQYF.

The chain couples TRBV18 to TRBJ2-7; 7 bases are a match to TRBD1. J lost 4 bases, V lost 3 bases, and 3 bases had no gene match. This CDR3 region has 13 residues. The germline CDR1 and CDR2 sequences are KGHSH and LQKENI. The CDR3 nucleotides are TGTGCCAGCTCACCGGGACAGTCGTACGAGCAGTACTTC. This sequence encodes CASSPGQSYEQYF. The variable domain in full, completed from reference TRBV18 and TRBJ2-7, reads NAGVMQNPRHLVRRRGQEARLRCSPMKGHSHVYWYRQLPEEGLKFMVYLQKENIIDESGMPKERFSAEFPKEGPSILRIQQVVRGDSAAYFCASSPGQSYEQYFGPGTRLTVT.

The V call is TRBV9, the J call TRBJ2-2; 7 bases align to TRBD1. Trimming took 0 bases from V and 4 from J; bases not matched to a gene: 6. The CDR3 contains 16 residues. CDR1 SGDLS and CDR2 YYNGEE come from the germline V gene. CDR3 in amino acids: CASSVAGTAGTGELFF. The CDR3 DNA sequence: TGTGCCAGCAGCGTAGCGGGGACAGCTGGCACCGGGGAGCTGTTTTTT.

This clone was detected a few times. The V call is TRBV29-1, the J call TRBJ2-3; no clear D. Germline V gene sequence: CDR1 SQVTM, CDR2 ANQGSEA. Between the trimmed V and J ends, which lost 0 bases and 5 bases, there was a span of 15 bases. The CDR3 is made up of 15 amino acids. The CDR3 DNA is TGCAGCGTTGAAGATCGTAACGGTCACAGAGATACGCAGTATTTT. Translation gives CSVEDRNGHRDTQYF.

This clone was seen a few times. The chain is built from TRBV23-1 and TRBJ2-2; D perhaps matches TRBD1 (5 bases). TRBV23-1 is filed as an ORF, its function uncertain. This CDR3 is built from 15 residues. V was pared by 4 bases and J by 5 bases, with 14 bases between. The CDR3: CASSPQTRVTGELFF. CDR3 nucleotide sequence: TGCGCCAGCAGTCCCCAAACCAGGGTAACCGGGGAGCTGTTTTTT.

This rearrangement joins TRBV7-8 to TRBJ2-5; 9 nucleotides align to TRBD2. Germline-derived CDR1 and CDR2 are SGHVS and FQNEAQ. V gave up 5 bases and J gave up 1 base; unmatched junction bases: 2. This CDR3 spans 14 amino acids. The CDR3 region has the DNA TGTGCCAGCAGCACGACTAGCGGCCAAGAGACCCAGTACTTC. Translation: CASSTTSGQETQYF.

The rearrangement links TRBV30 to TRBJ2-2; D is perhaps TRBD2 (6 bases). Deletions cut 1 base from V and 4 bases from J, with 16 bases between. Per germline, CDR1 GTSNPN and CDR2 SVGIG (reference sequence). CDR3 length equals 16 residues. The CDR3 nucleotides are TGTGCCTGGAGTGAAGTGGGGGGTAGCGGCACCGGGGAGCTGTTTTTT. This encodes CAWSEVGGSGTGELFF.

The J gene is TRBJ2-7, the V gene TRBV12-5; 9 nucleotides line up with TRBD1. Germline CDR1 and CDR2: LGHNT and FRNRAP. This CDR3 comprises 15 residues. V lost 5 bases and J lost 0; bases outside the gene matches: 5. The DNA of the CDR3 is TGTGCTAGTGGTCCCGGGACAGGGAGCTCCTACGAGCAGTACTTC. This translates into CASGPGTGSSYEQYF.

The genes are TRBV7-3 and TRBJ2-1; 10 bases align to TRBD2. V was clipped by 2 bases and J by 9 bases; unmatched bases: 4. The CDR3 totals 14 residues. Per the germline V gene, CDR1 is SGHTA and CDR2 is FQGTGA. The CDR3 DNA follows: TGTGCCAGCAGCTTACCTAGCGGGAGAGGTGAGCAGTTCTTC. The encoded protein is CASSLPSGRGEQFF. The whole variable domain, remainder taken from reference TRBV7-3 and TRBJ2-1, is GAGVSQTPSNKVTEKGKYVELRCDPISGHTALYWYRQSLGQGPEFLIYFQGTGAADDSGLPNDRFFAVRPEGSVSTLKIQRTERGDSAVYLCASSLPSGRGEQFFGPGTRLTVL.

The V and J genes are TRBV20-1 and TRBJ2-7; D remains unclear. Trimming stripped 3 bases from V and 7 bases from J, with 7 bases between. The germline V gene encodes CDR1 DFQATT and CDR2 SNEGSKA (reference sequence). The CDR3 loop spans 10 amino acids. CDR3: CSARVAEQYF. The CDR3 bases are TGCAGTGCTAGGGTAGCTGAGCAGTACTTC.